The T cell receptor beta chain described here comes from a study of shared T cell receptors in the human thymus. Method: immunoSEQ multiplex PCR; TCRdb's copy keeps in-frame clones and lacks some. This repertoire shows approximately 730,000 clones, 70% to 90% found once; its top ten account for roughly 0.01%. Germline-derived CDR1 and CDR2 are SGHDT and YYEEEE. CDR3 size: 14 residues. The ends lost 4 bases at V and 9 bases at J; junction bases unmatched: 9. These data are also associated with another study on human thymus T cells.

Material for sequencing was thymocytes. The chain has TRBV5-6 and TRBJ1-5; 8 bases align to TRBD1. This sequence was found in a girl under two years old with a congenital heart defect. The CDR3 sequence is CASSQWTGSVPQHF. CDR3 coding DNA: TGTGCCAGCAGCCAATGGACAGGGAGCGTGCCCCAGCATTTT.